This T cell receptor (beta chain) was identified during a study of shared clonotypes between healthy human individuals. Study background: Aged between 18 and 49, the donors were a couple of women and three men. Regarding the study as a whole: Richness estimates generally favored naive over memory subsets.

About this clone itself: Its matching antigen is unknown. Other nucleotide sequences from this sample produce the same CDR3.

Produced via immunoSEQ multiplex PCR; TCRdb's table is partial and in-frame only. The table shows millions of clones, with roughly 96% occurring only once. V gave up 1 base and J gave up 8 bases; unmatched junction bases: 2. Germline V lookup: CDR1 GTSNPN, CDR2 SVGIG (reference sequence). The CDR3 covers 12 residues. This clonotype was obtained from a man aged 18-30 years in good health. The source material was naive CD4+ T cells sorted from blood. Subset: CD45RA+ positively selected. V is TRBV30 and J is TRBJ2-1; TRBD2 aligns across 7 bases. The CDR3 nucleotides are TGTGCCTGGAGTGCGGGGGGACATGAGCAGTTCTTC. It is translated as CAWSAGGHEQFF.